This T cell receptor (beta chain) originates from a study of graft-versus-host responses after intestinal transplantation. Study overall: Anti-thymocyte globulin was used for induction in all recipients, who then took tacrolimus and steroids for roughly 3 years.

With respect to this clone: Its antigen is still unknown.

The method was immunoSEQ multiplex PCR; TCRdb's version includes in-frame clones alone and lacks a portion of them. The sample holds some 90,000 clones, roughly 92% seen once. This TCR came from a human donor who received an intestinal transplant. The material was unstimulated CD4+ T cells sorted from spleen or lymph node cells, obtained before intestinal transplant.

This CDR3 is CASSPRSYEQYF. CDR3 coding DNA: TGTGCCAGCAGTCCCAGGTCCTACGAGCAGTACTTC. The genes are TRBV11-2 and TRBJ2-7; D unresolved. The germline gives CDR1 SGHAT, CDR2 FQNNGV. V was clipped by 6 bases and J by 1 base, with 7 bases between them. This CDR3 contains 12 residues.